Below, 10 T cell receptor beta chains from the same sample are listed, as sequenced in a study of T cell responses to AZD1222 COVID-19 vaccine (dated by TCRdb to 2020 to 2022). The library was prepared using the immunoSEQ multiplex PCR assay. The table comes from immuneACCESS by way of TCRdb, which keeps in-frame sequences with V and J called. Part of the clones is missing from these tables; in studies checked, under half for an unresolved V gene and the rest for unknown reasons. The sample records tens of thousands of clones, 70% to 90% of which are singletons. Together, the top ten hold around 9.9% of the sample. The label giving this sample's time point can be read as: baseline before first vaccination. The sequencing here drew on peripheral blood, taken on day 0 of AZD1222 vaccination. Source of these receptors: an adult in good health.

The rearrangement links TRBV5-5 to TRBJ2-1; tentatively, D is TRBD1 (9 bases). V was trimmed by 2 bases and J by 3 bases, leaving 15 bases between them. The length of the CDR3 is 16 residues. CDR1 is SGHKS and CDR2 is YYEKEE in the germline V gene (reference sequence). The CDR3 here is CASSFSGTGLYNEQFF. CDR3 sequence (DNA): TGTGCCAGCAGCTTTAGCGGGACAGGGCTCTACAATGAGCAGTTCTTC.

The gene calls are TRBV3-1 (or the pseudogene TRBV3-2) and TRBJ2-5; D remains ambiguous. This CDR3 comprises 15 residues. Germline V gene sequence: CDR1 LGHDT, CDR2 YNNKEL (reference sequence). The ends were cut back, 0 bases at V and 12 bases at J, with 20 bases in the middle. The CDR3 DNA reads TGTGCCAGCAGCCAAGACCGTGTGACAACGCGTCGGAAGTACTTC. Residues: CASSQDRVTTRRKYF.

This clone was recorded once. J is TRBJ2-2 and V is TRBV15; 7 bases line up with TRBD2. Per germline, CDR1 LNHNV and CDR2 YYDKDF (reference sequence). Trimming removed 1 base from V and 0 bases from J; junction bases left unmatched: 5. The CDR3 extends over 17 amino acids. DNA of the CDR3: TGTGCCACCAGCAGAGTCCCAGCGGGGACGAACACCGGGGAGCTGTTTTTT. It specifies CATSRVPAGTNTGELFF.

V is TRBV11-2 and J is TRBJ2-2; D tentatively fits TRBD1 or TRBD2 (5 bases each). From germline, CDR1 is SGHAT and CDR2 FQNNGV. Trimming left V 4 bases short and J 6 bases short, with 15 bases between. This CDR3 has 15 amino acids. CDR3 in DNA: TGTGCCAGCAGCTCGTCCGGGACGAGTGCCGGGGAGCTGTTTTTT. This gives the protein CASSSSGTSAGELFF.

This clone came up once. The V gene is TRBV7-8, the J gene TRBJ1-1, with TRBD1 matching 9 bases. Germline V gives CDR1 SGHVS, CDR2 FQNEAQ. V shed 5 bases and J 4 bases; nucleotides not matched to a gene: 2. This CDR3 contains 13 residues. The CDR3 region is CASSATGGTEAFF. The CDR3 nucleotides read TGTGCCAGCAGCGCGACAGGGGGCACTGAAGCTTTCTTT.

The rearrangement links TRBV6-5 to TRBJ2-7, with D possibly TRBD2 on 7 matching bases. Germline values: CDR1 MNHEY, CDR2 SVGAGI. There are 15 residues in the CDR3. Trimming left V 4 bases short and J 4 bases short, with 17 bases between. The CDR3 DNA reads as TGTGCCAGCAGTTTAAGGGGGGGCAGTGGGTACGAGCAGTACTTC. This gives the protein CASSLRGGSGYEQYF.

The V gene is TRBV11-2, the J gene TRBJ2-2; TRBD1 is a possible D gene (6 bases). V lost 2 bases to trimming and J lost 3 bases, with 13 bases between them. The CDR3 is 16 residues long. The germline V gene encodes CDR1 SGHAT and CDR2 FQNNGV. CDR3 residues: CASSLPSRGYTGELFF. In nucleotides, the CDR3 is TGTGCCAGCAGCTTACCAAGCAGGGGCTACACCGGGGAGCTGTTTTTT.

The J gene is TRBJ2-1, the V gene TRBV30, with 11 bases matching TRBD2. Unmatched junction bases numbered 10, after V lost 5 bases and J lost 16 bases. Germline CDR1 reads GTSNPN; CDR2 reads SVGIG (reference sequence). This CDR3 comprises 12 residues. Here the CDR3 DNA reads TGTGCCTGGGGGAGAACTAGCGGGAGTTTATTCTTC. Protein: CAWGRTSGSLFF.

The chain carries TRBV30 and TRBJ2-5, with a tentative D call TRBD1 (5 bases). Germline-derived CDR1 and CDR2 are GTSNPN and SVGIG (reference sequence). The CDR3 totals 12 residues. Trimming shortened V by 3 bases and J by 0 bases, and 5 bases separated the two germline ends. CDR3 in amino acids: CAWRDNQETQYF. The CDR3 bases are TGTGCCTGGAGGGACAACCAAGAGACCCAGTACTTC.

The rearrangement links TRBV5-1 to TRBJ2-4; D is possibly TRBD2 (6 bases). V lost 8 bases, J lost 0 bases, and 18 bases lay in between. This CDR3 has 16 amino acids. CDR1 SGHRS and CDR2 YFSETQ come from the germline V gene. In DNA, the CDR3 is TGCGCCAGTCCTCCCTGGGAGGCCATAGCCAAAAACATTCAGTACTTC. Encoded protein: CASPPWEAIAKNIQYF.